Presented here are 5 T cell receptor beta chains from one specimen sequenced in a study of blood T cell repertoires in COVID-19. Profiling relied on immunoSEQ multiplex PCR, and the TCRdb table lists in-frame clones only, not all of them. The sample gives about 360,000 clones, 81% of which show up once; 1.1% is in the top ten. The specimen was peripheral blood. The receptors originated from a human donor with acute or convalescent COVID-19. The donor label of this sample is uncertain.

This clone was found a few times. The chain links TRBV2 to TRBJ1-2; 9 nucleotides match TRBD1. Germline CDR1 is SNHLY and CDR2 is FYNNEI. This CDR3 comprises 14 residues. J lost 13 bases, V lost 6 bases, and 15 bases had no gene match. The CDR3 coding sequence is TGTGCCAGCAGGAGGGGACAGGGTTCGGGCCTTCTCACCTTC. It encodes CASRRGQGSGLLTF.

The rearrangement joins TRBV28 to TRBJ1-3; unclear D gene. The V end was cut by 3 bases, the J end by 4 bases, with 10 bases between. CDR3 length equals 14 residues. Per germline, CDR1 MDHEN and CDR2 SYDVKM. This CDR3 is CASSFLFRGNTIYF. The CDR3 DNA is TGTGCCAGCAGTTTCCTCTTCCGGGGAAACACCATATATTTT.

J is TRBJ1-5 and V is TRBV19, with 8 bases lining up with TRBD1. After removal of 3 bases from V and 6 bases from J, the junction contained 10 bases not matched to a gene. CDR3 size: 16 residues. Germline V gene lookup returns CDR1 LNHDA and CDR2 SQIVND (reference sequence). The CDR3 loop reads CASSINNRGAGQPQHF. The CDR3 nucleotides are TGTGCCAGTAGTATTAATAACAGGGGGGCCGGTCAGCCCCAGCATTTT.

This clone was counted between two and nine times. The CDR3 loop reads CASSRDGSSYEQYF. Written as DNA, the CDR3 is TGTGCCAGCAGCAGGGACGGTAGCTCCTACGAGCAGTACTTC. V is TRBV7-9 and J is TRBJ2-7; D is perhaps TRBD1 or TRBD2 (5 bases each). Germline V lookup: CDR1 SEHNR, CDR2 FQNEAQ (reference sequence). Trimming stripped 5 bases from V and 0 bases from J, with 11 bases between. This CDR3 spans 14 amino acids.

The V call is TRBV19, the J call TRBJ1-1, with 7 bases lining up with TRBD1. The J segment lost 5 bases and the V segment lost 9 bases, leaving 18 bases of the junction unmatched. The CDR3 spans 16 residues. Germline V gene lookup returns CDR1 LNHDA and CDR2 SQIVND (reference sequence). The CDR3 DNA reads TGTGCCAGCACATCCCAGGGGGTTAACCTTAAAACTGAAGCTTTCTTT. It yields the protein CASTSQGVNLKTEAFF. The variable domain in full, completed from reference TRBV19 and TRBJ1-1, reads DGGITQSPKYLFRKEGQNVTLSCEQNLNHDAMYWYRQDPGQGLRLIYYSQIVNDFQKGDIAEGYSVSREKKESFPLTVTSAQKNPTAFYLCASTSQGVNLKTEAFFGQGTRLTVV.